The sample holds a few counts of the clone carrying this T cell receptor beta chain. TCRdb used MiXCR to reprocess the 5' RACE reads, holding one entry per CDR3 protein. The sample shows 500,000 to 600,000 distinct CDR3 sequences, less than 25% of them seen only once. The data derive from a study of identical twins. CDR1 DFQATT and CDR2 SNEGSKA come from the germline V gene (reference sequence). J was trimmed by 5 bases and V by 0 bases; bases with no gene match: 12. The CDR3 length is 17 residues. In addition, the sample was reused for a study of T cells expressing NK-cell markers.

The chain joins TRBV20-1 to TRBJ2-5; TRBD2 matches at 10 bases. This clonotype originated in a woman younger than 30 in good health. The sample was CD4+ T cells sorted from blood. The CDR3 spells CSARDRGRAGGRETQYF. DNA for the CDR3: TGCAGTGCTAGAGATAGAGGCCGAGCGGGGGGGCGTGAGACCCAGTACTTC.